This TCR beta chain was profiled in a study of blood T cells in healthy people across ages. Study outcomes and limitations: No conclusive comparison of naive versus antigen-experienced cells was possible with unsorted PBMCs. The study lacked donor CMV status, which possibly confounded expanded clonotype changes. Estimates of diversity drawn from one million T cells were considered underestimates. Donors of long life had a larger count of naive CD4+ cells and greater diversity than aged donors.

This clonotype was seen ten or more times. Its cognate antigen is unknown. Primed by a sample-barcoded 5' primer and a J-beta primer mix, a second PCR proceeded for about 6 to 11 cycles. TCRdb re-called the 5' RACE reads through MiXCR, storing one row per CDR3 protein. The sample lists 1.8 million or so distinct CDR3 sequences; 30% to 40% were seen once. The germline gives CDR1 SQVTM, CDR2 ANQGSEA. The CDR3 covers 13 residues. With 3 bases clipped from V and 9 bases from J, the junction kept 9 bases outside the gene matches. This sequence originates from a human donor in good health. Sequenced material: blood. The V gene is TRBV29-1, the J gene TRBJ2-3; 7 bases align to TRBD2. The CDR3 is CSVEGTIGLTQYF. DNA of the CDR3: TGCAGCGTTGAGGGGACTATAGGCTTAACGCAGTATTTT.